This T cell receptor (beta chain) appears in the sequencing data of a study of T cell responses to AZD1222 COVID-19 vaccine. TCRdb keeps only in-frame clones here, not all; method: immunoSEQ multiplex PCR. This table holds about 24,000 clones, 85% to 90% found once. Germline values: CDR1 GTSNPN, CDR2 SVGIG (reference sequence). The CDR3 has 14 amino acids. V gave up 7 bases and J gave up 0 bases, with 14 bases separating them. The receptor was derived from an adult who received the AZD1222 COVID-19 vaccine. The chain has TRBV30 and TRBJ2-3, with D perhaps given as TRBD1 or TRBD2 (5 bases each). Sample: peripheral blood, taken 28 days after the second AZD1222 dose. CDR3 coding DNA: TGTGCCTTTGGACCAGGGAGTAGCACAGATACGCAGTATTTT. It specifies CAFGPGSSTDTQYF.